One and the same sample provided the 24 T cell receptor beta chains below, sequenced in a study of cytomegalovirus exposure and HLA in healthy donors. Amplification used 60 Vbeta primers and 13 Jbeta primers. Method: immunoSEQ multiplex PCR; TCRdb's copy keeps in-frame clones and lacks some. Of about 140,000 clones in the sample, around 80% are singletons; the top ten hold around 7%. Input material: PBMCs. Receptors were obtained from a man between 35 and 55 years old in good health and CMV-seropositive.

The V call is TRBV7-9, the J call TRBJ1-5; 8 bases align to TRBD1. The CDR3 consists of 18 residues. Germline loops: CDR1 SEHNR, CDR2 FQNEAQ (reference sequence). Trimming removed 5 bases from V and 2 bases from J; junction bases left unmatched: 14. The CDR3 bases are TGTGCCAGCAGCCAAAAGAAACTTGGACAGGGAGGCAATCAGCCCCAGCATTTT. Its protein is CASSQKKLGQGGNQPQHF.

The sample holds one count of this clone. This chain links TRBV19 with TRBJ1-2; possible D gene TRBD1, 5 bases. This CDR3 comprises 15 residues. Trimming stripped 3 bases from V and 6 bases from J, with 17 bases between. Per germline, CDR1 LNHDA and CDR2 SQIVND (reference sequence). The DNA of the CDR3 is TGTGCCAGTAGTATGGGGAGGGGACCTTCGGATGGCTACACCTTC. Translated: CASSMGRGPSDGYTF.

This chain uses TRBV30 with TRBJ1-5; TRBD1 matches 7 bases. The germline gives CDR1 GTSNPN, CDR2 SVGIG (reference sequence). V was clipped by 1 base and J by 10 bases; unmatched bases: 10. The CDR3 is 14 residues long. CDR3 protein: CAWSAGNRGGPQHF. The DNA of the CDR3 is TGTGCCTGGAGTGCGGGGAACAGGGGTGGACCCCAGCATTTT.

The chain links TRBV6-1 to TRBJ2-7, with 8 bases aligning to TRBD1. Germline V lookup: CDR1 MNHNS, CDR2 SASEGT. The CDR3 totals 13 residues. V trimming: 5 bases; J trimming: 1 base; junction bases outside the gene matches: 1. DNA for the CDR3: TGTGCCAGCAGTCGGACAGGGTCCTACGAGCAGTACTTC. Its protein is CASSRTGSYEQYF.

This chain links TRBV4-2 with TRBJ2-4; TRBD2 is a possible D gene (5 bases). The V end lost 4 bases, the J end lost 8 bases, and 12 bases lay between the germline ends. This CDR3 has 13 amino acids. The germline V gene has CDR1 LGHNA and CDR2 YNFKEQ. The DNA for the CDR3 is TGTGCCAGCAGCCTTCCGGCCGGGGACATTCAGTACTTC. The encoded protein is CASSLPAGDIQYF.

The chain combines TRBV5-6 with TRBJ2-1, with 10 bases identical to TRBD2. Looked up from germline, CDR1 is SGHDT and CDR2 is YYEEEE. The CDR3 is 16 residues long. V lost 7 bases, J lost 2 bases, and 9 bases stayed unmatched. This chain's CDR3 is CASVPSGSAPYNEQFF. For the CDR3, the DNA is TGTGCCAGCGTACCTAGCGGGAGTGCCCCCTACAATGAGCAGTTCTTC.

The chain is built from TRBV5-6 and TRBJ2-1, with TRBD2 identical over 7 bases. Germline CDR1 SGHDT, CDR2 YYEEEE. CDR3 length: 11 amino acids. The V segment lost 4 bases and the J segment 11 bases; nucleotides outside the gene matches: 3. The CDR3 loop reads CASSTRGKQFF. CDR3 in DNA: TGTGCCAGCAGCACGCGGGGGAAGCAGTTCTTC.

V usage is TRBV5-6 and J usage is TRBJ1-4, with TRBD1 identical over 8 bases. The junction had 3 bases not matched to a gene; V was cut back by 3 bases and J by 8 bases. Germline values: CDR1 SGHDT, CDR2 YYEEEE. The CDR3 is 13 residues long. The CDR3 sequence: CASSWTGQEKLFF. The CDR3 DNA reads as TGTGCCAGCAGCTGGACAGGGCAGGAAAAACTGTTTTTT.

The V call is TRBV7-9, the J call TRBJ1-1; D may be TRBD1 (5 bases). The length of the CDR3 is 16 residues. Germline assignment: CDR1 SEHNR and CDR2 FQNEAQ (reference sequence). V was clipped by 4 bases and J by 0 bases, with 15 bases between them. The CDR3 DNA reads TGTGCCAGCAGCTCGAGACAGTCTCCTTTGAACACTGAAGCTTTCTTT. It translates to CASSSRQSPLNTEAFF.

This rearrangement joins TRBV28 to TRBJ2-5; 13 bases line up with TRBD2. The V and J ends lost 3 bases and 1 base, in that order; junction bases with no gene match: 17. Germline loops: CDR1 MDHEN, CDR2 SYDVKM. The CDR3 is made up of 21 amino acids. CDR3 sequence (DNA): TGTGCCAGCAGTTTCCGCCAGCGAGGGACTAGCGGGACCCTCCCCCAAGAGACCCAGTACTTC. Its protein product is CASSFRQRGTSGTLPQETQYF.

The genes are TRBV27 and TRBJ1-4; no clear D gene. Trimming stripped 9 bases from V and 3 bases from J, with 14 bases between. The CDR3 spans 14 residues. Germline loops: CDR1 MNHEY, CDR2 SMNVEV (reference sequence). CDR3 amino acids: CASKSGRANEKLFF. The CDR3 DNA is TGTGCCAGTAAATCGGGAAGGGCTAATGAAAAACTGTTTTTT. Filled out from reference TRBV27 and TRBJ1-4, the complete variable domain reads EAQVTQNPRYLITVTGKKLTVTCSQNMNHEYMSWYRQDPGLGLRQIYYSMNVEVTDKGDVPEGYKVSRKEKRNFPLILESPSPNQTSLYFCASKSGRANEKLFFGSGTQLSVL.

The chain's CDR3 is CASSQNQGNTEAFF. Here the CDR3 DNA reads TGTGCCAGCAGCCAAAATCAGGGGAACACTGAAGCTTTCTTT. This chain uses TRBV4-2 with TRBJ1-1, with TRBD1 as a possible D gene (5 bases). V lost 2 bases and J 1 base, leaving 8 bases between the germline ends. Germline loops: CDR1 LGHNA, CDR2 YNFKEQ. The CDR3 length is 14 residues.

The chain combines TRBV28 with TRBJ1-1, with TRBD1 as a possible D gene (6 bases). The CDR3 is 17 amino acids. The germline gives CDR1 MDHEN, CDR2 SYDVKM. The V and J ends lost 7 bases and 3 bases respectively, with 24 bases between them. CDR3: CASTPRGADRFDTEAFF. Here the CDR3 DNA reads TGTGCCAGCACCCCCCGGGGGGCGGATCGTTTTGACACTGAAGCTTTCTTT. Supplemented by reference TRBV28 and TRBJ1-1, the full variable domain reads DVKVTQSSRYLVKRTGEKVFLECVQDMDHENMFWYRQDPGLGLRLIYFSYDVKMKEKGDIPEGYSVSREKKERFSLILESASTNQTSMYLCASTPRGADRFDTEAFFGQGTRLTVV.

As for this clone: Compared with germline, one end of the junction differs, possibly owing to a read error. This chain uses TRBV29-1 with TRBJ2-7; TRBD1 matches at 7 bases. The germline V gene has CDR1 SQVTM and CDR2 ANQGSEA. The CDR3 totals 13 residues. The CDR3 DNA follows: TGCAGCGTGGAAGGGGGCCCGGGCAAGGAGCAGTACTTC. This gives the protein CSVEGGPGKEQYF.

The V call is TRBV7-9, the J call TRBJ2-1, with 12 positions matching TRBD2. The CDR3 runs to 16 residues. Per germline, CDR1 SEHNR and CDR2 FQNEAQ (reference sequence). The V segment lost 3 bases and the J segment 9 bases; nucleotides outside the gene matches: 9. In DNA form, the CDR3 reads TGTGCCAGCAGCTTCTCTAGCGGGAGGGCCTATAGTGAGCAGTTCTTC. Translating gives CASSFSSGRAYSEQFF.

This clone appeared a single time. V usage is TRBV30 and J usage is TRBJ1-1; D unresolved. V shed 0 bases and J shed 11 bases, with 10 bases lying between them. The CDR3 has 11 residues. CDR1 is GTSNPN, CDR2 SVGIG, per germline (reference sequence). The CDR3 is CAWSVGRTAFF. CDR3 coding DNA: TGTGCCTGGAGTGTAGGGAGGACGGCTTTCTTT. Variable domain in full (rest from reference TRBV30 and TRBJ1-1): SQTIHQWPATLVQPVGSPLSLECTVEGTSNPNLYWYRQAAGRGLQLLFYSVGIGQISSEVPQNLSASRPQDRQFILSSKKLLLSDSGFYLCAWSVGRTAFFGQGTRLTVV.

The chain couples TRBV28 to TRBJ2-1; tentatively, D is TRBD1 (5 bases). V lost 8 bases, J lost 6 bases, and 14 bases lay in between. Germline assignment: CDR1 MDHEN and CDR2 SYDVKM. CDR3 size: 13 residues. The CDR3 protein is CASLRGFGNEQFF. Written as DNA, the CDR3 is TGTGCCAGCCTTAGGGGCTTTGGCAATGAGCAGTTCTTC.

The chain uses TRBV5-1 and TRBJ1-1; 8 nucleotides match TRBD1. Germline CDR1 and CDR2: SGHRS and YFSETQ. The CDR3 extends over 15 amino acids. J gave up 3 bases and V 4 bases, and 8 bases lay outside the gene matches. In DNA form, the CDR3 reads TGCGCCAGCAGCCCCAGGGGGCCTAGGGACACTGAAGCTTTCTTT. Its translation: CASSPRGPRDTEAFF.

The V call is TRBV9, the J call TRBJ2-7; D is possibly TRBD1 (6 bases). This CDR3 region has 14 residues. V shed 4 bases and J shed 2 bases, with 13 bases lying between them. The V gene's germline CDR1 is SGDLS and CDR2 YYNGEE. The CDR3 sequence is CASSLGQLPYEQYF. The CDR3, as DNA: TGTGCCAGCAGCCTCGGACAGCTGCCCTACGAGCAGTACTTC. Variable domain in full (rest from reference TRBV9 and TRBJ2-7): DSGVTQTPKHLITATGQRVTLRCSPRSGDLSVYWYQQSLDQGLQFLIQYYNGEERAKGNILERFSAQQFPDLHSELNLSSLELGDSALYFCASSLGQLPYEQYFGPGTRLTVT.

The chain couples TRBV5-1 to TRBJ2-7, with D maybe TRBD1 (6 bases). Germline CDR1 SGHRS, CDR2 YFSETQ. Trimming stripped 0 bases from V and 11 bases from J, with 15 bases between. The CDR3 loop spans 13 amino acids. The CDR3 DNA sequence: TGCGCCAGCAGCTTGGAAGCAGGGGAAACCGAGTACTTC. Its protein product is CASSLEAGETEYF. The complete variable domain, with remaining parts taken from reference TRBV5-1 and TRBJ2-7, reads KAGVTQTPRYLIKTRGQQVTLSCSPISGHRSVSWYQQTPGQGLQFLFEYFSETQRNKGNFPGRFSGRQFSNSRSEMNVSTLELGDSALYLCASSLEAGETEYFGPGTRLTVT.

The CDR3 nucleotides are TGTGCCAGTAGTTCGACAGGGAGGACTGAAGCTTTCTTT. Residues: CASSSTGRTEAFF. The gene calls are TRBV19 and TRBJ1-1, with TRBD1 matching over 7 bases. This CDR3 spans 13 amino acids. The germline gives CDR1 LNHDA, CDR2 SQIVND (reference sequence). V lost 5 bases and J lost 5; bases outside the gene matches: 5. The full variable domain, in which reference TRBV19 and TRBJ1-1 provide the parts outside the CDR3, is DGGITQSPKYLFRKEGQNVTLSCEQNLNHDAMYWYRQDPGQGLRLIYYSQIVNDFQKGDIAEGYSVSREKKESFPLTVTSAQKNPTAFYLCASSSTGRTEAFFGQGTRLTVV.

The J gene is TRBJ2-7, the V gene TRBV30; no definite D call. Germline CDR1 and CDR2: GTSNPN and SVGIG (reference sequence). The CDR3 sequence is 13 residues long. V lost 2 bases to trimming and J lost 7 bases, with 15 bases between them. CDR3 residues: CAWSREVLGEQYF. The CDR3 DNA sequence: TGTGCCTGGAGTCGTGAGGTTCTCGGGGAGCAGTACTTC.

This clone came up a few times. The chain links TRBV4-1 to TRBJ2-7; 14 bases line up with TRBD2. This CDR3 has 14 residues. Unmatched junction bases numbered 4, after V lost 2 bases and J lost 10 bases. Per germline, CDR1 MGHRA and CDR2 YSYEKL. DNA of the CDR3: TGCGCCAGCAGCCAACCCGGGACTAGCGGGAGTCAGTACTTC. It translates to CASSQPGTSGSQYF.

About this clone: Other DNA sequences in this sample translate to the same CDR3. V is TRBV6-5 and J is TRBJ2-5, with D maybe TRBD1 (6 bases). There are 14 residues in the CDR3. Germline V CDR1 and CDR2: MNHEY, SVGAGI. Deletions cut 0 bases from V and 2 bases from J, with 7 bases between. The CDR3 DNA reads TGTGCCAGCAGTTACTCGGACAGTCAAGAGACCCAGTACTTC. It translates to CASSYSDSQETQYF.